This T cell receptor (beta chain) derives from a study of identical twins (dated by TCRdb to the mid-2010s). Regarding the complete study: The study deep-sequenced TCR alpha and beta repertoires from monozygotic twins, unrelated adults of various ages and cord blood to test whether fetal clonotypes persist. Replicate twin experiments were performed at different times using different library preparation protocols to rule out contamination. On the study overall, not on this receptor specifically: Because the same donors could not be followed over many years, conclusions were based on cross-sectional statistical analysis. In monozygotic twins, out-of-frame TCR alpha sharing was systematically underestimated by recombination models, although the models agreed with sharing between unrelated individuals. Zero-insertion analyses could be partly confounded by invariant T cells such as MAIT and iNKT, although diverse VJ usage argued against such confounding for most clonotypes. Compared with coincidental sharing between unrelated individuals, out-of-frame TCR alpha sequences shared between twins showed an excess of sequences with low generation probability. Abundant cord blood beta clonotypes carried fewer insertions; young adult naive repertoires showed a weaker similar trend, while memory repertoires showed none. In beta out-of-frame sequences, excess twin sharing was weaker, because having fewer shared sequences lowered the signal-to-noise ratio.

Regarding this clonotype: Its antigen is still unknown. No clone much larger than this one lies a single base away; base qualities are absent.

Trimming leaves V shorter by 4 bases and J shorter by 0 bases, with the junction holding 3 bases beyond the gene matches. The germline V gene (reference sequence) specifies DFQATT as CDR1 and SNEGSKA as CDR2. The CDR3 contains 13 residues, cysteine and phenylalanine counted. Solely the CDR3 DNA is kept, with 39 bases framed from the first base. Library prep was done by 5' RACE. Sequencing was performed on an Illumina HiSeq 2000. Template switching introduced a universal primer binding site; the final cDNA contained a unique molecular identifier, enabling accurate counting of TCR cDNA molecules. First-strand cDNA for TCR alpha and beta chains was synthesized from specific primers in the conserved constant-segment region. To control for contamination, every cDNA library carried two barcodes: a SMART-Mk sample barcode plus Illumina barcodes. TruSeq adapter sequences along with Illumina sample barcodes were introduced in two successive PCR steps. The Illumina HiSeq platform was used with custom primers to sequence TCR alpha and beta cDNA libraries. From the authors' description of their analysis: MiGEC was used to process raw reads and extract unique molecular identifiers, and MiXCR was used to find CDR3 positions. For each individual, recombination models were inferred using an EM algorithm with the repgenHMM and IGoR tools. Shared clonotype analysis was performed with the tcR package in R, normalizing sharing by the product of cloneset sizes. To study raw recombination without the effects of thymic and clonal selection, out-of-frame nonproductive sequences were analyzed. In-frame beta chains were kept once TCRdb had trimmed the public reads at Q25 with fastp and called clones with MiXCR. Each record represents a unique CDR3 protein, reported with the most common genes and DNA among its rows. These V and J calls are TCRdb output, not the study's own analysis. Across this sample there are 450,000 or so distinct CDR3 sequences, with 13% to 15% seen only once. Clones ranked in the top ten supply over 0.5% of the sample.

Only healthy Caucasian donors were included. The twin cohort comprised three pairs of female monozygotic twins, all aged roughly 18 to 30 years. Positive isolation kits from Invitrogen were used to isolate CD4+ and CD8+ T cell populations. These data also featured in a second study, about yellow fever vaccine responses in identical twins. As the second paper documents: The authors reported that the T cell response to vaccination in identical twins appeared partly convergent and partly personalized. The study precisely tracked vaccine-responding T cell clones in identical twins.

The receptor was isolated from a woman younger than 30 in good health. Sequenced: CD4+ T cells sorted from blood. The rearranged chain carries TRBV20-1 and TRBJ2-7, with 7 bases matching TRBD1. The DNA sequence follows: TGCAGTGCTATGGGGGACAGCTCCTACGAGCAGTACTTC. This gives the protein CSAMGDSSYEQYF.